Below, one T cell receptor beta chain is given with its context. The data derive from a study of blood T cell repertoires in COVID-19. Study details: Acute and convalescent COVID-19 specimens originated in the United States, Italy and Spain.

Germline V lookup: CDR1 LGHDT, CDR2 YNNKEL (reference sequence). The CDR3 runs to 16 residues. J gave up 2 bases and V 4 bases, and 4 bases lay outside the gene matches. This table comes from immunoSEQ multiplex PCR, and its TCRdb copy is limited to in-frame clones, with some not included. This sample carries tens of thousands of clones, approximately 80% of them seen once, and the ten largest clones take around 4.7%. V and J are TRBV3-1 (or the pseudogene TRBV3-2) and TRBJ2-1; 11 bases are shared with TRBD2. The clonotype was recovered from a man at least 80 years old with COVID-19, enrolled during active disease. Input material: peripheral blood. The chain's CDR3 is CASSLLAGGTYNEQFF. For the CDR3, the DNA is TGTGCCAGCAGCCTATTAGCGGGGGGGACCTACAATGAGCAGTTCTTC.